This note documents a single T cell receptor beta chain sequence. This specimen comes from a study of OX40 agonist ivuxolimab in advanced cancers. Study context: The dose-escalation group included hepatocellular carcinoma, melanoma, renal cell carcinoma and head and neck cancer. Enrollees could have had prior anti-PD-1, anti-PD-L1 or anti-CTLA-4 therapy, which approximately 40% had received.

Libraries were prepared by immunoSEQ multiplex PCR; TCRdb keeps only in-frame clonotypes and omits some of them. The sample lists some 64,000 clones; more than 70% were seen once. This clonotype was sampled from an adult with an advanced solid tumor such as melanoma, head and neck, liver or kidney cancer. This specimen consisted of CD4+ or CD8+ T cells sorted from blood, obtained in a trial of the OX40 agonist ivuxolimab.

The CDR3 coding sequence is TGTGCCAGTACCAGGGCGGGACTAGCGTTTGATGAGCAGTTCTTC. Amino acid sequence: CASTRAGLAFDEQFF. This chain joins TRBV19 and TRBJ2-1, with 10 bases that match TRBD2. The CDR3 covers 15 residues. Germline V gene data show CDR1 as LNHDA and CDR2 as SQIVND (reference sequence). The ends lost 7 bases at V and 8 bases at J; junction bases unmatched: 11.